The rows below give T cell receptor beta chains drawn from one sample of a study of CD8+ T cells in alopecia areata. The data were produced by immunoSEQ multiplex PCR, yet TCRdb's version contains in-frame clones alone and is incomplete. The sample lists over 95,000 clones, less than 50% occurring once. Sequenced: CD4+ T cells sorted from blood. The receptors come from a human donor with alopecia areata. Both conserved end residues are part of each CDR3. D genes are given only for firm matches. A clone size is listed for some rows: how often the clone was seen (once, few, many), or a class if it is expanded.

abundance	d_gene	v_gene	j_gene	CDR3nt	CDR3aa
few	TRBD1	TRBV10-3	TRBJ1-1	TGTGCCATCAGGGAAGGGGGCGCGGAGAACACTGAAGCTTTCTTT	CAIREGGAENTEAFF
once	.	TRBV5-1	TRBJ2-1	TGCGCCAGCAGCTTCAACGAGGCGGGCTACAATGAGCAGTTCTTC	CASSFNEAGYNEQFF
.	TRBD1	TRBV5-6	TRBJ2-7	TGTGCCAGCAGTTGGACAGGGGGGGACTACGAGCAGTACTTC	CASSWTGGDYEQYF
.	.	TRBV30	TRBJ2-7	TGTGCCTGGAGTGGGTCCTACGAGCAGTACTTC	CAWSGSYEQYF
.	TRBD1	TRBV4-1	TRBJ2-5	TGCGCCAGCTCCCGAGGACAGGTGCAAGAGACCCAGTACTTC	CASSRGQVQETQYF
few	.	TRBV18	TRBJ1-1	TGTGCCAGCTCACCAGGGGCTAAGGCTGAAGCTTTCTTT	CASSPGAKAEAFF
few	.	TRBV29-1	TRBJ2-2	TGCAGCGTTGAAGGAAATGGGGTCACCGGGGAGCTGTTTTTT	CSVEGNGVTGELFF
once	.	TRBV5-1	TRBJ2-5	TGCGCCAGCAGCTTGGTAGGACAGGAGACCCAGTACTTC	CASSLVGQETQYF
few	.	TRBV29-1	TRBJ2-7	TGCAGCGTTGAAGTTACAGCGGTAAACGAGCAGTACTTC	CSVEVTAVNEQYF
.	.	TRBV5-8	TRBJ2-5	TGTGCCAGCAGCTTGGTGTCCAGAGATGGGACCCAGTACTTC	CASSLVSRDGTQYF
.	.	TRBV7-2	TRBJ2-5	TGTGCCAGCAGCTTAGCAGGGGGGGAAGAGACCCAGTACTTC	CASSLAGGEETQYF
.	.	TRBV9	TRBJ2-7	TGTGCCAGCAGCGTACTCCGTACAGGGGAGCAGTACTTC	CASSVLRTGEQYF
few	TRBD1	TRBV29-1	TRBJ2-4	TGCAGCGTTGAGGACAGGGGGCTCAAAAACATTCAGTACTTC	CSVEDRGLKNIQYF
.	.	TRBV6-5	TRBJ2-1	TGTGCCAGCAGTTACGGACCCCCGAGAAATGAGCAGTTCTTC	CASSYGPPRNEQFF
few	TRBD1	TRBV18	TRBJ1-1	TGTGCCAGCTCACCGACGGACAGGGGGCGAGATGAAGCTTTCTTT	CASSPTDRGRDEAFF
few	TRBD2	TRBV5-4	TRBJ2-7	TGTGCCAGCAGCCGCCAAGCGGGAGTTAACGAGCAGTACTTC	CASSRQAGVNEQYF
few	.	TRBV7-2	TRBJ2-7	TGTGCCAGCAGCTTAGCAGGTTACTACGAGCAGTACTTC	CASSLAGYYEQYF
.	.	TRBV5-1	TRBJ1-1	TGCGCCAGCAGCTTGGCCGATACAAAACCCAACACTGAAGCTTTCTTT	CASSLADTKPNTEAFF
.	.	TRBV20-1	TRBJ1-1	TGCAGTGGGCCCCTCGGGACCGAAGCTTTCTTT	CSGPLGTEAFF
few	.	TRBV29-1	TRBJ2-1	TGCAGCGTTGAGCTAGCTAGAAGGGTGTATGAGCAGTTCTTC	CSVELARRVYEQFF
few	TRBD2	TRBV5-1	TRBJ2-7	TGCGCCAGCAGCCCGACAGGGACTAGCGGGATGGAGCAGTACTTC	CASSPTGTSGMEQYF
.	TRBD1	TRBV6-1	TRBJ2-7	TGTGCCAGCAGAGGGGATAAGGGGGCTGGCTACGAGCAGTACTTC	CASRGDKGAGYEQYF
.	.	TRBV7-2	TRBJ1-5	TGTGCCAGCAGCTTAAGGGGGACTCTTGATCAGCCCCAGCATTTT	CASSLRGTLDQPQHF
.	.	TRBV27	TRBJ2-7	TGTGCCAGCAGTTTCCCACAGACCTACGAGCAGTACTTC	CASSFPQTYEQYF
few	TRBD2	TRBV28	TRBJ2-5	TGTGCCAGCAGACTTGGACTAGCGGGAGAGACCCAGTACTTC	CASRLGLAGETQYF
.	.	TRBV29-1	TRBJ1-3	TGCAGCGCCGTTGCCAGGGCTGGAAACACCATATATTTT	CSAVARAGNTIYF
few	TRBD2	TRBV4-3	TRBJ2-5	TGCGCCAGCAGCCAACAAGGACTAGCGGGTGAAGAGACCCAGTACTTC	CASSQQGLAGEETQYF
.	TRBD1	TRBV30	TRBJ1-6	TGTGCCTGGACGACAGGGCCAGATAATTCACCCCTCCACTTT	CAWTTGPDNSPLHF
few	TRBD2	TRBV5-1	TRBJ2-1	TGCGCCAGCAGCTTGGAAGCGGGGGGTTACAATGAGCAGTTCTTC	CASSLEAGGYNEQFF
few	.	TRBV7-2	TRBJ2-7	TGTGCCAGCAGATTCCTCCCCGGTGGCGAGCAGTACTTC	CASRFLPGGEQYF
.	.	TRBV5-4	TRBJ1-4	TGTGCCAGCAGCCGGGAGGGGTACGGAAAACTGTTTTTT	CASSREGYGKLFF
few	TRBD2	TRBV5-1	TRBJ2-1	TGCGCCAGCAGCTTGTATAGCGGGAGAATCAATGAGCAGTTCTTC	CASSLYSGRINEQFF
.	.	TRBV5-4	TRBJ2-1	TGTGCCAGCAGCGGGCGCCGGGATGCATACAATGAGCAGTTCTTC	CASSGRRDAYNEQFF
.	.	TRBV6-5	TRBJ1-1	TGTGCCAGCAGTTCGGGACGGTTGAACACTGAAGCTTTCTTT	CASSSGRLNTEAFF
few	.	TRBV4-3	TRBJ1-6	TGCGCCAGCAGCCAAAATCCGTCGGATTCACCCCTCCACTTT	CASSQNPSDSPLHF
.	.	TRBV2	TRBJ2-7	TGTGCCAGCAGTGAAGTCACAGTTTCCTACGAGCAGTACTTC	CASSEVTVSYEQYF
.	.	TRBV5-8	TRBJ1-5	TGTGCCAGCAGTCAGGGGAGCAATCAGCCCCAGCATTTT	CASSQGSNQPQHF
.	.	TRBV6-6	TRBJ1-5	TGTGCCAGCGACCGCGGGGCTCGATTTCAGCCCCAGCATTTT	CASDRGARFQPQHF
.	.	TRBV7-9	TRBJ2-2	TGTGCCAGCCCCGACCGCGGAGGGGAATACACCGGGGAGCTGTTTTTT	CASPDRGGEYTGELFF
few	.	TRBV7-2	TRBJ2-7	TGTGCCAGCAGCTTACAGCTTAGCGGAAGGAGCCCGGTTTACGAGCAGTACTTC	CASSLQLSGRSPVYEQYF
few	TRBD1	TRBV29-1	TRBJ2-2	TGCAGCGTCCTGACAGGGGGCACCGGGGAGCTGTTTTTT	CSVLTGGTGELFF
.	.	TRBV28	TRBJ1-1	TGTGCCAGCAAGGACAAGACGGAAGCTTTCTTT	CASKDKTEAFF
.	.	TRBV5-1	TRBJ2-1	TGCGCCAGCAGCTTCTCCGGCAATGAGCAGTTCTTC	CASSFSGNEQFF
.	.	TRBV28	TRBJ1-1	TGTGCCAGCAGTACAGGCCCCGCGAACACTGAAGCTTTCTTT	CASSTGPANTEAFF
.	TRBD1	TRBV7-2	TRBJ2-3	TGTGCCAGCAGGGGGACAGTCACAGATACGCAGTATTTT	CASRGTVTDTQYF
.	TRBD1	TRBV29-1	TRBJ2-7	TGCAGCGCTCAAGGGGACAGAAGCTACGAGCAGTACTTC	CSAQGDRSYEQYF
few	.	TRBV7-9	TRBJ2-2	TGTGCCAGCAGCGTGGGGAGATCGACAGTGAACACCGGGGAGCTGTTTTTT	CASSVGRSTVNTGELFF
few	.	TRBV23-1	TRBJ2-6	TGCGCCAGCAGTCCCGCCCGCTCTGGGGCCAACGTCCTGACTTTC	CASSPARSGANVLTF
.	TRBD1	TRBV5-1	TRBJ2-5	TGCGCCAGCAGCCCCGGGACAGGGGGCCAAGAGACCCAGTACTTC	CASSPGTGGQETQYF
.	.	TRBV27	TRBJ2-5	TGTGCCAGCAGTCCCCGACTATACTGGGAGACCCAGTACTTC	CASSPRLYWETQYF
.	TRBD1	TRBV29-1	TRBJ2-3	TGCAGCGTTGAATTCAGGGGGCCTACAGATACGCAGTATTTT	CSVEFRGPTDTQYF
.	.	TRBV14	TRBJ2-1	TGTGCCAGCAGCCAAGTCGGGTATCGGGAGAGATCCTACAATGAGCAGTTCTTC	CASSQVGYRERSYNEQFF
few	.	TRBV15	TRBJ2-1	TGTGCCACCAGCAGAGAGAGTACAGGGTATTACAATGAGCAGTTCTTC	CATSRESTGYYNEQFF
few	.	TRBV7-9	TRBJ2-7	TGTGCCAGCAGCTTAGTCGGGAGCTCCTACGAGCAGTACTTC	CASSLVGSSYEQYF
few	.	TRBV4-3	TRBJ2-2	TGCGCCAGCAGCCTCCCCCCTCCGGGTGGCACCGGGGAGCTGTTTTTT	CASSLPPPGGTGELFF
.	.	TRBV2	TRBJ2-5	TGTGCCAGCAGTCCCCTTGGCACCCTACAAGAGACCCAGTACTTC	CASSPLGTLQETQYF
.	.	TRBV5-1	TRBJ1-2	TGCGCCAGCAGCTTAGCGACAGGTGCATATGTGGACTACACCTTC	CASSLATGAYVDYTF
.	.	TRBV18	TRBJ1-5	TGTGCCAGCTCAGCACAGGGATCCTCCAATCAGCCCCAGCATTTT	CASSAQGSSNQPQHF
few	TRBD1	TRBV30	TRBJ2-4	TGTGCCGGCTACAGGGGCCCTACTGACATTCAGTACTTC	CAGYRGPTDIQYF
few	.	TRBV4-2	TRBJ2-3	TGTGCCAGCAGCCAAGATTCCTCGGGTTCGGACTCAGATACGCAGTATTTT	CASSQDSSGSDSDTQYF